The T cell receptor beta chain described here comes from a study of OX40 agonist ivuxolimab in advanced cancers. The data were produced by immunoSEQ multiplex PCR, yet TCRdb's version contains in-frame clones alone and is incomplete. The data show roughly 26,000 clones, roughly 89% seen once. J lost 1 base, V lost 2 bases, and 3 bases had no gene match. The CDR3 covers 14 residues. The germline V gene has CDR1 SGHRS and CDR2 YFSETQ. The chain uses TRBV5-1 and TRBJ2-7, with 7 bases fitting TRBD2. The sample in question was CD4+ or CD8+ T cells sorted from blood, obtained in a trial of the OX40 agonist ivuxolimab. This sequence originates from an adult with an advanced solid tumor such as melanoma, head and neck, liver or kidney cancer. DNA of the CDR3: TGCGCCAGCAGCTTTGGAGCGGGGTCCTACGAGCAGTACTTC. Translated: CASSFGAGSYEQYF.